These T cell receptor beta chains were read from a single sample in a study of response to subunit inactivated influenza vaccine. Using its own MiXCR run on the RT-PCR reads, TCRdb lists one record per CDR3 protein. Seen here are more than 500,000 distinct CDR3 sequences, approximately 11% observed once, and the top ten hold approximately 11%. This sample was shared with a second study, whose subject was T cells expressing NK-cell markers.

The sample here was PBMCs from blood, taken on the day of vaccination. These receptors came from a man aged 45-65 years who received an inactivated influenza vaccine. Both conserved end residues are part of each CDR3. D genes are given only for firm matches. For some rows the clone size is stated as once, few or many, or as a class when expanded; others skip it.

clone_size j_call d_call v_call cdr3_length cdr3_aa cdr3_nt
many TRBJ2-7 TRBD2 TRBV20-1 12 CSATRGGREQYF TGCAGTGCTACCCGGGGGGGCCGCGAGCAGTACTTC
NA TRBJ1-5 NA TRBV30 14 CAWSVSYSNQPQHF TGTGCCTGGAGTGTAAGTTATAGCAATCAGCCCCAGCATTTT
NA TRBJ2-2 NA TRBV11-1 18 CASTLRGEADPNTGELFF TGTGCCAGCACCCTAAGAGGAGAAGCGGACCCGAACACCGGGGAGCTGTTTTTT
NA TRBJ1-6 NA TRBV20-1 15 CSARPADWDNSPLHF TGCAGTGCTAGACCGGCGGACTGGGATAATTCACCCCTCCACTTT
many TRBJ2-7 NA TRBV28 12 CASSLAYYEQYF TGTGCCAGCAGTTTAGCGTACTACGAGCAGTACTTC
few TRBJ2-7 NA TRBV6-1 14 CASKQVTSSYEQYF TGTGCCAGCAAACAGGTCACTAGCTCCTACGAGCAGTACTTC
few TRBJ2-4 TRBD2 TRBV20-1 15 CSASSSREGRNIQYF TGCAGTGCTAGTAGCTCTCGGGAGGGCCGAAACATTCAGTACTTC
few TRBJ2-4 TRBD2 TRBV12-3/TRBV12-4 15 CASRPSGGPKNIQYF TGTGCCAGCAGACCTAGCGGGGGCCCTAAAAACATTCAGTACTTC
few TRBJ2-3 NA TRBV4-3 15 CASSQGMWTTDTQYF TGCGCCAGCAGCCAAGGGATGTGGACCACAGATACGCAGTATTTT
NA TRBJ2-7 TRBD1 TRBV29-1 14 CSVEGQGSDYEQYF TGCAGCGTTGAGGGACAGGGCTCCGACTACGAGCAGTACTTC
few TRBJ1-2 NA TRBV7-9 16 CASSSRAGSADYGYTF TGTGCCAGCAGCTCCCGGGCGGGCAGCGCTGACTATGGCTACACCTTC
NA TRBJ1-2 NA TRBV29-1 12 CSVGFGGRGYTF TGCAGCGTTGGGTTCGGGGGGCGCGGCTACACCTTC
NA TRBJ2-1 NA TRBV3-1 14 CASSSAAGINEQFF TGTGCCAGCAGTTCGGCGGCTGGGATCAATGAGCAGTTCTTC
NA TRBJ2-1 TRBD2 TRBV9 15 CASSAPGTMNNEQFF TGTGCCAGCAGCGCCCCAGGGACTATGAACAATGAGCAGTTCTTC
NA TRBJ1-5 NA TRBV5-1 15 CASSLSGNSNQPQHF TGCGCCAGCAGCTTGTCGGGGAATAGCAATCAGCCCCAGCATTTT
many TRBJ2-1 NA TRBV20-1 12 CSAWGGINEQFF TGCAGTGCTTGGGGAGGCATCAATGAGCAGTTCTTC
many TRBJ1-2 TRBD1 TRBV24-1 15 CATSDLRTGPGGYTF TGTGCCACCAGTGATTTGAGGACAGGACCTGGTGGCTACACCTTC
many TRBJ2-1 NA TRBV5-5 12 CASSVSYNEQFF TGTGCCAGCAGCGTCTCCTACAATGAGCAGTTCTTC
NA TRBJ2-6 NA TRBV20-1 13 CSARGTEANVLTF TGCAGTGCTAGAGGGACGGAGGCCAACGTCCTGACTTTC
few TRBJ2-4 NA TRBV4-3 17 CASSQEPDRGSKNIQYF TGCGCCAGCAGCCAAGAGCCGGACAGAGGGTCCAAAAACATTCAGTACTTC
NA TRBJ1-1 NA TRBV20-1 13 CSARWARRTEAFF TGCAGTGCTAGATGGGCCCGAAGAACTGAAGCTTTCTTT
few TRBJ1-6 NA TRBV28 13 CASRQGSNSPLHF TGTGCCAGCAGACAGGGTTCTAATTCACCCCTCCACTTT
few TRBJ1-4 NA TRBV9 15 CASSASGRTNEKLFF TGTGCCAGCAGCGCATCAGGGAGAACTAATGAAAAACTGTTTTTT
NA TRBJ2-5 NA TRBV25-1 13 CASSEPGSETQYF TGTGCCAGCAGTGAACCAGGGTCAGAGACCCAGTACTTC
few TRBJ1-1 TRBD1 TRBV20-1 14 CSAPEPTGDTEAFF TGCAGTGCTCCCGAACCTACAGGGGACACTGAAGCTTTCTTT
NA TRBJ2-5 TRBD2 TRBV5-4 16 CASSIGLAGGRETQYF TGTGCCAGCAGCATAGGACTAGCGGGGGGGCGGGAGACCCAGTACTTC
NA TRBJ2-7 NA TRBV5-1 14 CASSWAGLRDEQYF TGCGCCAGCAGCTGGGCGGGATTAAGGGACGAGCAGTACTTC
few TRBJ2-1 NA TRBV6-2/TRBV6-3 17 CASSYSTGERIPNEQFF TGTGCCAGCAGTTACTCTACGGGAGAGAGGATCCCGAATGAGCAGTTCTTC
few TRBJ1-1 NA TRBV7-2 15 CASSSTPGFYTEAFF TGTGCCAGCAGCTCCACTCCAGGGTTCTACACTGAAGCTTTCTTT
few TRBJ2-3 TRBD2 TRBV20-1 15 CSASLLAGVSDTQYF TGCAGTGCTTCGTTACTAGCGGGAGTATCAGATACGCAGTATTTT
NA TRBJ2-1 NA TRBV15 14 CATSPTVGGNEQFF TGTGCCACCAGCCCAACGGTAGGCGGCAATGAGCAGTTCTTC
few TRBJ1-2 NA TRBV7-2 12 CASSFVGGGYTF TGTGCCAGCAGCTTTGTAGGGGGGGGCTACACCTTC
NA TRBJ2-1 TRBD2 TRBV6-2/TRBV6-3 16 CASSHWTSGHNNEQFF TGTGCCAGCAGTCACTGGACTAGCGGACATAACAATGAGCAGTTCTTC
few TRBJ2-1 NA TRBV20-1 11 CSAPPNNEQFF TGCAGTGCTCCGCCGAACAATGAGCAGTTCTTC
few TRBJ2-1 NA TRBV5-1 15 CASSQTTGSEGEQFF TGCGCCAGCAGCCAAACGACAGGATCAGAGGGTGAGCAGTTCTTC
few TRBJ2-5 NA TRBV5-1 16 CASKGSVRGAQETQYF TGCGCCAGCAAGGGAAGCGTCCGGGGAGCGCAAGAGACCCAGTACTTC
few TRBJ1-5 NA TRBV12-3/TRBV12-4 11 CASSKDSSEHF TGTGCCAGCAGCAAGGACAGCTCAGAACATTTT
few TRBJ2-7 NA TRBV13 15 CASSLGNRLRWEQYF TGTGCCAGCAGTCTAGGGAACAGATTACGTTGGGAGCAGTACTTC
NA TRBJ2-3 NA TRBV7-2 15 CASSLPGSWTETQYF TGTGCCAGCAGCTTACCGGGATCTTGGACAGAGACGCAGTATTTT